This T cell receptor beta chain is drawn from a study of T cells after posttransplantation cyclophosphamide. CDR1 is SGHRS, CDR2 YFSETQ, per germline. There are 16 residues in the CDR3. Trimming removed 4 bases from V and 1 base from J; junction bases left unmatched: 10. On this clone itself: Its target is unknown.

Points from the study as a whole: Recipient CMV seropositivity and CMV reactivation strongly tracked TRB clonality. Tissue-infiltrating T cells from skin or gut overlapped little with blood T cells. Donor-recipient repertoire similarity was low at 1-2 months, rising over year one.

The table came from immunoSEQ multiplex PCR; TCRdb's copy has only in-frame clones and leaves some out. In the table there are roughly 21,000 clones, around 91% of which are singletons. Controls had myeloablative marrow grafts with methotrexate and calcineurin inhibitor, sampled at 1 year. The clonotype was recovered from a female patient younger than 45 who received an allogeneic stem cell transplant from an unrelated donor, was CMV-positive, and had acute and chronic GVHD. A subset of T cells may come from the graft donor. Sequencing was performed on PBMCs, taken less than 400 days after allogeneic stem cell transplant with calcineurin inhibitor and methotrexate. The chain is built from TRBV5-1 and TRBJ1-2, with 7 bases lining up with TRBD1. The CDR3 DNA is TGCGCCAGCAGCACCCTACCGGGACAGCTTAACTATGGCTACACCTTC. Protein product: CASSTLPGQLNYGYTF.